The present T cell receptor beta chain was sequenced within a study of cytomegalovirus exposure and HLA in healthy donors. PCR primers comprised 60 Vbeta and 13 Jbeta primers. The method was immunoSEQ multiplex PCR; TCRdb's version includes in-frame clones alone and lacks a portion of them. Recorded for this sample: about 200,000 clones. This TCR was recovered from a woman aged 25 to 39 in good health and CMV-seropositive. Sequencing used PBMCs.

The CDR3 bases are TGTGCCAGTAGTCCCACCTTAACGACAGGGGTCAACTATGGCTACACCTTC. As protein: CASSPTLTTGVNYGYTF. The chain carries TRBV19 and TRBJ1-2, with 8 bases fitting TRBD1. The germline gives CDR1 LNHDA, CDR2 SQIVND (reference sequence). This CDR3 is built from 17 residues. Losses at the gene ends were 5 bases for V and 2 bases for J; bases not matched to a gene: 13. The full variable domain, in which reference TRBV19 and TRBJ1-2 provide the parts outside the CDR3, is DGGITQSPKYLFRKEGQNVTLSCEQNLNHDAMYWYRQDPGQGLRLIYYSQIVNDFQKGDIAEGYSVSREKKESFPLTVTSAQKNPTAFYLCASSPTLTTGVNYGYTFGSGTRLTVV.